One and the same sample provided the 26 T cell receptor beta chains below, sequenced in a study of T-cell memory formation after mild COVID-19. One entry per CDR3 protein results from TCRdb running MiXCR on the 5' RACE reads. The sample records about half a million distinct CDR3 sequences, 18% being singletons. Sequences were obtained from PBMCs or a T cell subset sorted from them (not recorded which). All receptors derive from an adult woman who had mild COVID-19 (a few samples of this study predate the infection). Cell type and time point are not known.

In its sample, this clonotype was seen many times. The chain combines TRBV6-5 with TRBJ2-1; D is unclear. Trimming shortened V by 8 bases and J by 3 bases, and 2 bases separated the two germline ends. This CDR3 is built from 10 residues. CDR1 MNHEY and CDR2 SVGAGI come from the germline V gene. DNA for the CDR3: TGTGCCAGCGGCTACAATGAGCAGTTCTTC. Its translation is CASGYNEQFF.

This clonotype was observed once. The chain uses TRBV4-1 and TRBJ1-4; 10 bases line up with TRBD1. The CDR3 extends over 15 amino acids. CDR1 and CDR2 from the germline V gene are MGHRA and YSYEKL. Germline trimming cut 4 bases from V and 7 bases from J; bases unmatched to any gene: 6. DNA of the CDR3: TGCGCCAGCAGCCCTGACAGGGGGCCGGGTGAAAAACTGTTTTTT. Translation: CASSPDRGPGEKLFF.

The J gene is TRBJ2-5, the V gene TRBV7-9, with 9 bases matching TRBD2. J gave up 4 bases and V 5 bases, and 8 bases lay outside the gene matches. The CDR3 is 15 residues long. The germline V gene encodes CDR1 SEHNR and CDR2 FQNEAQ (reference sequence). CDR3 loop: CASSLDKLAGETQYF. The CDR3 region has the DNA TGTGCCAGCAGCCTAGATAAACTAGCGGGAGAGACCCAGTACTTC.

This clonotype was seen a few times. CDR3 sequence (DNA): TGTGCCACCAGTGATTCTCGGAAAAGGGTGACTGAAGCTTTCTTT. Translating gives CATSDSRKRVTEAFF. The chain uses TRBV24-1 and TRBJ1-1; D is unresolved. This CDR3 is built from 15 residues. V lost 2 bases, J lost 5 bases, and 14 bases lay in between. Germline assignment: CDR1 KGHDR and CDR2 SFDVKD.

The chain couples TRBV11-2 to TRBJ2-5; 10 bases align to TRBD1. Trimming at V came to 5 bases and at J to 6 bases, leaving 6 bases not matched to a gene. The CDR3 is 14 residues long. Germline CDR1 SGHAT, CDR2 FQNNGV. The CDR3 bases are TGTGCCAGCAGCCCCGGGACAGGGGCGAAGACCCAGTACTTC. Its protein is CASSPGTGAKTQYF.

The rearrangement links TRBV12-3 or TRBV12-4 to TRBJ2-4; maybe TRBD2 (6 bases). Trimming took off 6 bases at V and 7 bases at J, with 22 bases between the two ends. This CDR3 contains 16 residues. Here the CDR3 DNA reads TGTGCCAGCAGGGGGCTGGAGGGAGAAAGTTTTAACATTCAGTACTTC. Protein product: CASRGLEGESFNIQYF.

This clonotype turned up a few times. The chain employs TRBV12-3 or TRBV12-4 and TRBJ1-2, with TRBD1 as a possible D gene (6 bases). The V end lost 3 bases, the J end lost 1 base, and 12 bases lay between the germline ends. There are 15 residues in the CDR3. DNA for the CDR3: TGTGCCAGCAGTTTTGACAGGACCTTTAACTATGGCTACACCTTC. This codes for CASSFDRTFNYGYTF.

This clonotype was observed at least ten times. The chain joins TRBV9 to TRBJ1-2; TRBD1 might be the D (5 bases). With 0 bases removed from V and 4 bases from J, the gap between germline ends came to 13 bases. Per the germline V gene, CDR1 is SGDLS and CDR2 is YYNGEE. CDR3 length: 15 residues. CDR3 DNA: TGTGCCAGCAGCGTAGGTTGGGCAGGGACCTATGGCTACACCTTC. Translation gives CASSVGWAGTYGYTF.

The V call is TRBV24-1, the J call TRBJ2-6; the D gene is possibly TRBD2 (6 bases). The V gene's germline CDR1 is KGHDR and CDR2 SFDVKD. Trimming took 9 bases from V and 0 from J, leaving 8 bases between them. The CDR3 spans 14 residues. CDR3 DNA sequence: TGTGCCACCGGAGGGGTCTCTGGGGCCAACGTCCTGACTTTC. It encodes CATGGVSGANVLTF.

This clonotype was seen more than once but under ten times. This chain joins TRBV5-5 and TRBJ2-1; 9 bases map to TRBD1. The J segment lost 1 base and the V segment lost 4 bases, leaving 3 bases of the junction unmatched. Germline V gives CDR1 SGHKS, CDR2 YYEKEE (reference sequence). The CDR3 spans 15 residues. The CDR3 here is CASSGGQGSYNEQFF. The CDR3 nucleotides read TGTGCCAGCAGCGGGGGACAGGGATCCTACAATGAGCAGTTCTTC.

The chain has TRBV9 and TRBJ1-5; 7 bases align to TRBD1. CDR1 is SGDLS, CDR2 YYNGEE, per germline. V lost 0 bases, J lost 4 bases, and 4 bases stayed unmatched. The CDR3 contains 15 residues. The CDR3 nucleotides are TGTGCCAGCAGCGTAGGGGGGACAGCTAATCAGCCCCAGCATTTT. Protein: CASSVGGTANQPQHF.

This clonotype came up a few times. Here the CDR3 DNA reads TGTGCCAGCACTCCACCGGGACTAGCGGGTCGCAATGAGCAGTTCTTC. Protein: CASTPPGLAGRNEQFF. The chain uses TRBV6-5 and TRBJ2-1, with 12 bases that match TRBD2. CDR3 length: 16 residues. V shed 7 bases and J 6 bases; nucleotides not matched to a gene: 10. From germline, CDR1 is MNHEY and CDR2 SVGAGI.

This clonotype has just a few counts. The chain couples TRBV4-2 to TRBJ2-3; 9 bases are a match to TRBD2. The V and J ends lost 0 bases and 4 bases, in that order; junction bases with no gene match: 5. Germline-derived CDR1 and CDR2 are LGHNA and YNFKEQ. The CDR3 is 16 residues long. This CDR3 reads CASSQEAAGGADTQYF. CDR3 DNA: TGTGCCAGCAGCCAAGAGGCGGCGGGAGGGGCAGATACGCAGTATTTT.

This clonotype was observed at least ten times. The chain recombines TRBV5-1 with TRBJ1-1, with TRBD1 matching 7 bases. This CDR3 spans 14 amino acids. Germline lookup yields CDR1 SGHRS and CDR2 YFSETQ. Germline trimming cut 1 base from V and 1 base from J; bases unmatched to any gene: 1. This chain's CDR3 is CASSLRTGNTEAFF. The CDR3 DNA follows: TGCGCCAGCAGCTTGAGGACAGGGAACACTGAAGCTTTCTTT.

The chain has TRBV6-6 and TRBJ1-1; perhaps TRBD1 as D (6 bases). V was clipped by 6 bases and J by 4 bases, with 15 bases between them. This CDR3 contains 14 residues. CDR1 is MNHNY and CDR2 is SVGAGI in the germline V gene (reference sequence). CDR3 sequence reads: CASSQTVGATEAFF. CDR3 bases: TGTGCCAGCAGCCAGACGGTGGGGGCCACTGAAGCTTTCTTT.

This clonotype has a handful of counts. This rearrangement joins TRBV6-1 to TRBJ2-1; 8 bases agree with TRBD2. The germline gives CDR1 MNHNS, CDR2 SASEGT. This CDR3 region has 16 residues. J gave up 2 bases and V 10 bases, and 13 bases lay outside the gene matches. The CDR3 region has the DNA TGTGCCAACCAAGAGCTATTAGCGGGGCCCTACAATGAGCAGTTCTTC. Its protein is CANQELLAGPYNEQFF.

This clonotype was observed a few times. V gene TRBV5-1 combines with J gene TRBJ2-3; no clear D. Germline loops: CDR1 SGHRS, CDR2 YFSETQ. The CDR3 loop spans 15 amino acids. Trimming took 4 bases from V and 0 from J, leaving 12 bases between them. CDR3 amino acids: CASSQRVGSTDTQYF. The CDR3 nucleotides are TGCGCCAGCAGCCAAAGGGTCGGTAGCACAGATACGCAGTATTTT.

This clonotype has more than one count but fewer than ten. This sequence joins TRBV5-4 and TRBJ2-1; 7 positions agree with TRBD1. This CDR3 has 15 amino acids. Germline values: CDR1 SGHNT, CDR2 YYREEE (reference sequence). Trimming cost V 2 bases and J 9 bases; bases outside gene matches: 11. The chain's CDR3 is CASSLGNRGWGEQFF. In DNA form, the CDR3 reads TGTGCCAGCAGCTTAGGTAACAGGGGTTGGGGTGAGCAGTTCTTC.

This clonotype has only a few counts. The chain has TRBV5-1 and TRBJ2-1; TRBD2 might be the D (7 bases). Trimming removed 4 bases at V and 0 bases at J, with 14 bases between. Per the germline V gene, CDR1 is SGHRS and CDR2 is YFSETQ. The CDR3 is made up of 16 amino acids. CDR3 bases: TGCGCCAGCAGCCCTCGGGGGGCCTTCTCCTACAATGAGCAGTTCTTC. Residues: CASSPRGAFSYNEQFF. Together with reference TRBV5-1 and TRBJ2-1, the CDR3 gives the full variable domain: KAGVTQTPRYLIKTRGQQVTLSCSPISGHRSVSWYQQTPGQGLQFLFEYFSETQRNKGNFPGRFSGRQFSNSRSEMNVSTLELGDSALYLCASSPRGAFSYNEQFFGPGTRLTVL.

The V gene is TRBV15, the J gene TRBJ1-5, with D perhaps TRBD1 (6 bases). Trimming removed 5 bases from V and 4 bases from J, with 15 bases in between. The CDR3 totals 15 residues. Germline V gene sequence: CDR1 LNHNV, CDR2 YYDKDF (reference sequence). CDR3 residues: CATSRGLGRNQPQHF. The CDR3 nucleotides are TGTGCCACCAGCCGGGGGCTGGGTCGGAATCAGCCCCAGCATTTT.

This clonotype occurred a few times. The chain has TRBV5-1 and TRBJ2-2; TRBD1 matches at 12 bases. The ends lost 3 bases at V and 7 bases at J; junction bases unmatched: 7. CDR1 and CDR2 from the germline V gene are SGHRS and YFSETQ. This CDR3 is 16 amino acids long. CDR3 DNA sequence: TGCGCCAGCAGCTCGTCCGGGACAGGGGGCATCGGGGAGCTGTTTTTT. Translation: CASSSSGTGGIGELFF.

The J gene is TRBJ1-1, the V gene TRBV2, with TRBD1 matching 7 bases. The CDR3 extends over 15 amino acids. The ends lost 5 bases at V and 1 base at J; junction bases unmatched: 7. Germline V CDR1 and CDR2: SNHLY, FYNNEI. In DNA, the CDR3 is TGTGCCAGCAGTCCCCTGGACAGGAGGAACACTGAAGCTTTCTTT. Its translation: CASSPLDRRNTEAFF. Complete variable domain (other parts from reference TRBV2 and TRBJ1-1): EPEVTQTPSHQVTQMGQEVILRCVPISNHLYFYWYRQILGQKVEFLVSFYNNEISEKSEIFDDQFSVERPDGSNFTLKIRSTKLEDSAMYFCASSPLDRRNTEAFFGQGTRLTVV.

This clonotype has a count of ten or more. This chain links TRBV20-1 with TRBJ2-5; TRBD2 is a possible D gene (6 bases). CDR3 length equals 14 residues. CDR1 DFQATT and CDR2 SNEGSKA come from the germline V gene (reference sequence). The V end lost 6 bases, the J end lost 4 bases, and 18 bases lay between the germline ends. Here the CDR3 DNA reads TGCAGTGCCCCCCCAATAGGGAGGTCAGAGACCCAGTACTTC. It specifies CSAPPIGRSETQYF.

J is TRBJ1-1 and V is TRBV2, with unresolved D. Germline-derived CDR1 and CDR2 are SNHLY and FYNNEI. The V end lost 0 bases, the J end lost 5 bases, and 4 bases lay between the germline ends. This CDR3 has 12 residues. The CDR3 region has the DNA TGTGCCAGCAGTGAAGCGCTGACTGAAGCTTTCTTT. It translates to CASSEALTEAFF.

This clonotype showed up just a few times. V is TRBV15 and J is TRBJ2-1; TRBD2 agrees at 10 bases. The germline gives CDR1 LNHNV, CDR2 YYDKDF (reference sequence). V lost 3 bases to trimming and J lost 7 bases; unmatched junction nucleotides: 9. The CDR3 contains 16 residues. The CDR3 reads CATSRSAGGPDNEQFF. The DNA of the CDR3 is TGTGCCACCAGCAGGTCAGCGGGGGGGCCGGATAATGAGCAGTTCTTC.

This clonotype was seen at least ten times. The V gene is TRBV5-6, the J gene TRBJ2-5; tentative D call: TRBD1 (6 bases). Germline CDR1 SGHDT, CDR2 YYEEEE. CDR3 size: 15 residues. V lost 7 bases and J lost 1, with 17 bases in between. DNA for the CDR3: TGTGCCAGCGGGGCCCCTGGACAGCCCCAAGAGACCCAGTACTTC. Residues: CASGAPGQPQETQYF.